These 9 T cell receptor beta chains were all obtained from the same sample, sequenced in a study of blood T cell repertoires in COVID-19. TCRdb keeps only in-frame clones here, not all; method: immunoSEQ multiplex PCR. The table records fewer than 120,000 clones, 88% of them present only once. Sequencing was performed on peripheral blood. Receptors were obtained from a woman aged 45 to 65 with acute or convalescent COVID-19.

This clone showed up just a few times. The rearrangement links TRBV3-1 (or the pseudogene TRBV3-2) to TRBJ1-1; D may be TRBD1 (5 bases). The V end was cut by 4 bases, the J end by 2 bases, with 8 bases between. This CDR3 is 13 amino acids long. Germline V lookup: CDR1 LGHDT, CDR2 YNNKEL (reference sequence). As DNA, the CDR3 is TGTGCCAGCAGCCCTCAGGGAAACACTGAAGCTTTCTTT. This encodes CASSPQGNTEAFF.

The chain employs TRBV18 and TRBJ1-4; 8 nucleotides agree with TRBD1. Germline V CDR1 and CDR2: KGHSH, LQKENI. The CDR3 runs to 16 residues. V shed 3 bases and J 6 bases; nucleotides not matched to a gene: 9. CDR3: CASSPTGNRGDEKLFF. The CDR3 DNA follows: TGTGCCAGCTCACCGACGGGGAACAGGGGGGATGAAAAACTGTTTTTT.

The gene calls are TRBV29-1 and TRBJ2-1; D remains ambiguous. The CDR3 sequence is 11 residues long. From germline, CDR1 is SQVTM and CDR2 ANQGSEA. The ends were cut back, 5 bases at V and 4 bases at J, with 6 bases in the middle. For the CDR3, the DNA is TGCAGCGTTAACTTATACAATGAGCAGTTCTTC. Its translation: CSVNLYNEQFF.

This rearrangement joins TRBV28 to TRBJ2-7, with a weak D call TRBD2 (6 bases). Germline-derived CDR1 and CDR2 are MDHEN and SYDVKM. V was clipped by 0 bases and J by 5 bases, with 14 bases between them. This CDR3 comprises 15 residues. The CDR3 reads CASSLWSSPSDEQYF. As DNA, the CDR3 is TGTGCCAGCAGTTTATGGTCTAGCCCTAGCGACGAGCAGTACTTC.

The chain links TRBV27 to TRBJ1-2; D unresolved. V gave up 5 bases and J gave up 8 bases, with 12 bases separating them. Germline-derived CDR1 and CDR2 are MNHEY and SMNVEV (reference sequence). The CDR3 spans 12 residues. CDR3 in DNA: TGTGCCAGCAGTACATCGACCGGGGGCTACACCTTC. Translating gives CASSTSTGGYTF.

The rearrangement joins TRBV3-1 (or the pseudogene TRBV3-2) to TRBJ2-7; 7 bases line up with TRBD2. The CDR3 runs 14 residues. Germline assignment: CDR1 LGHDT and CDR2 YNNKEL (reference sequence). Trimming removed 4 bases from V and 7 bases from J; junction bases left unmatched: 10. The CDR3 DNA follows: TGTGCCAGCAGCCCTGACCTACTAGCGTGGGAGCAGTACTTC. This encodes CASSPDLLAWEQYF.

This rearrangement joins TRBV5-1 to TRBJ2-3; 12 bases match TRBD2. The CDR3 is made up of 18 amino acids. V lost 0 bases, J lost 4 bases, and 9 bases stayed unmatched. The germline CDR1 and CDR2 sequences are SGHRS and YFSETQ. CDR3 sequence: CASSLVPSTSGSADTQYF. In DNA, the CDR3 is TGCGCCAGCAGCTTGGTTCCTTCGACTAGCGGGAGTGCAGATACGCAGTATTTT.

The J gene is TRBJ2-2, the V gene TRBV24-1; 7 bases line up with TRBD2. Per the germline V gene, CDR1 is KGHDR and CDR2 is SFDVKD. V dropped 4 bases and J dropped 5; count of bases not matched to a gene: 12. The CDR3 is 17 amino acids. The CDR3 DNA is TGTGCCACCAGTGACCCGGGTGGGAGGGCCAGGACCGGGGAGCTGTTTTTT. Protein sequence: CATSDPGGRARTGELFF.

The CDR3 DNA reads as TGTGCCAGTAGGCAGGGCCAGGGCAATGAGCAGTTCTTC. This gives the protein CASRQGQGNEQFF. The J gene is TRBJ2-1, the V gene TRBV19; weak D call: TRBD1 (5 bases). Trimming stripped 6 bases from V and 6 bases from J, with 12 bases between. CDR3 length equals 13 residues. The V gene's germline CDR1 is LNHDA and CDR2 SQIVND (reference sequence).